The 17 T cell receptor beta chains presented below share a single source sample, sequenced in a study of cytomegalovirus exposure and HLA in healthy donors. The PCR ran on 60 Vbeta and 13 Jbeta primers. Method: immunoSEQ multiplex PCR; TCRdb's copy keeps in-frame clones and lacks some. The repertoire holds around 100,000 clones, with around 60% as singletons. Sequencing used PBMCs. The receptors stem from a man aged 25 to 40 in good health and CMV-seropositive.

In DNA, the CDR3 is TGTGCCAGCGTCCCCATTCCGAGGCTTGGCTACACCTTC. It yields the protein CASVPIPRLGYTF. The chain employs TRBV6-1 and TRBJ1-2; D not resolved. The germline gives CDR1 MNHNS, CDR2 SASEGT. With 8 bases removed from V and 7 bases from J, the gap between germline ends came to 17 bases. The CDR3 spans 13 residues.

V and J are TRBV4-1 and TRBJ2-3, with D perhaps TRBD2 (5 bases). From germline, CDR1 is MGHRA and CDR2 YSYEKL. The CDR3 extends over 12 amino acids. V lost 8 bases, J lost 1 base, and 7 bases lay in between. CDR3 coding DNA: TGCGCCAGCGACGGGGGCACAGATACGCAGTATTTT. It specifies CASDGGTDTQYF.

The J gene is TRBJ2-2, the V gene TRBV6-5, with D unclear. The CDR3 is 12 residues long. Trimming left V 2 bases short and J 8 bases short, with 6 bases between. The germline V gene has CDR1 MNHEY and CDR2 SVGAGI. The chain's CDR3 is CASSYPEGELFF. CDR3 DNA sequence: TGTGCCAGCAGTTACCCGGAGGGGGAGCTGTTTTTT.

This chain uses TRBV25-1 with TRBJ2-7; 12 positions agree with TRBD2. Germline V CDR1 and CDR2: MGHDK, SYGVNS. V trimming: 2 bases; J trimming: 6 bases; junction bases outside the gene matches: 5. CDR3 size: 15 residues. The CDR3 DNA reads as TGTGCCAGCAGTGAACCTAGCGGGGGGGCGGTCGAGCAGTACTTC. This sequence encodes CASSEPSGGAVEQYF.

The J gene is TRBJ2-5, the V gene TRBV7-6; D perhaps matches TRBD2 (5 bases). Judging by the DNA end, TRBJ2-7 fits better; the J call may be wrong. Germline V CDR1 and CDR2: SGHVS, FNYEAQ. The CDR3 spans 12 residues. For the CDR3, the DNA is TGTGCCAGCAGCCCGAGCGGCTACGAGCAGTACTTC. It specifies CASSPSGYEQYF.

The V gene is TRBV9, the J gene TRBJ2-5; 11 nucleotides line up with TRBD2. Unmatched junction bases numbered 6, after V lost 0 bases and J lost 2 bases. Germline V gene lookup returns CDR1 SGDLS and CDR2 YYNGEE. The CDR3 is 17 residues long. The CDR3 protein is CASSVGTGTSGQETQYF. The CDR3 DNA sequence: TGTGCCAGCAGCGTAGGAACCGGGACTAGCGGTCAAGAGACCCAGTACTTC.

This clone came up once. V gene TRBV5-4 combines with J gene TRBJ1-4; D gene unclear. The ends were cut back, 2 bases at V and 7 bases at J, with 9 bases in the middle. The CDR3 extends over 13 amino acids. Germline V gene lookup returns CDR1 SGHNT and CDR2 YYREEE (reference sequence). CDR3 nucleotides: TGTGCCAGCAGCTTATCACGGGGTGAAAAACTGTTTTTT. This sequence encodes CASSLSRGEKLFF.

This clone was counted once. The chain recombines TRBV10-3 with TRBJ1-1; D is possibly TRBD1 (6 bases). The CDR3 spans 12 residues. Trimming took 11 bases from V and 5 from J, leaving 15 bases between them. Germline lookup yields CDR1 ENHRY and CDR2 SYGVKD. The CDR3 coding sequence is TGTGCCGCAACAGGGAGGGGAACTGAAGCTTTCTTT. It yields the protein CAATGRGTEAFF.

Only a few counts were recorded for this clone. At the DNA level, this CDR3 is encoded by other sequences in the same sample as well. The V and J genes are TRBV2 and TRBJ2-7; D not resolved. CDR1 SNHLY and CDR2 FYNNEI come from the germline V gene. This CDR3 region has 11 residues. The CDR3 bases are TGTGAGAGGAGTGCGGCCTACGAGCAGTACTTC. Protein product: CERSAAYEQYF.

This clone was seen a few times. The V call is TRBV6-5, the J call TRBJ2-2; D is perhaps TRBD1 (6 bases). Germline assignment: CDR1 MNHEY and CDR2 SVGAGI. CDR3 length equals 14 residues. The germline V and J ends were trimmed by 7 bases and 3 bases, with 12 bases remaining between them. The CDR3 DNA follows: TGTGCCAGCAATGCAGGGGTGGACACCGGGGAGCTGTTTTTT. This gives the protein CASNAGVDTGELFF.

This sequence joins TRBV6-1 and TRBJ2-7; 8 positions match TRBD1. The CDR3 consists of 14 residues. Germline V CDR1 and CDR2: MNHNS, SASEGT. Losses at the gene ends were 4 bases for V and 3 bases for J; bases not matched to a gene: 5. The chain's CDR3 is CASSGTGKLYEQYF. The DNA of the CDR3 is TGTGCCAGCAGTGGGACAGGGAAGCTCTACGAGCAGTACTTC.

The CDR3 DNA is TGTGCCAGCAGCTCAGACACCTACGAGCAGTACTTC. It yields the protein CASSSDTYEQYF. The chain uses TRBV7-8 and TRBJ2-7; D not resolved. V was trimmed by 4 bases and J by 2 bases, leaving 6 bases between them. Germline CDR1 is SGHVS and CDR2 is FQNEAQ. This CDR3 spans 12 amino acids. Complete variable domain (other parts from reference TRBV7-8 and TRBJ2-7): GAGVSQSPRYKVAKRGQDVALRCDPISGHVSLFWYQQALGQGPEFLTYFQNEAQLDKSGLPSDRFFAERPEGSVSTLKIQRTQQEDSAVYLCASSSDTYEQYFGPGTRLTVT.

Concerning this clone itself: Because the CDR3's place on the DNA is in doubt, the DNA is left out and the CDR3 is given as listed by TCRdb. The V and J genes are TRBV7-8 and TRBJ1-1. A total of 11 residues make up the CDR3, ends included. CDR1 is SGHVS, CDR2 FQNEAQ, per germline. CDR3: CASSSTSGAFF.

Here the CDR3 DNA reads TGTGCCAGCAGTTTAATAGGGGGCGGTGAAAAACTGTTTTTT. As protein: CASSLIGGGEKLFF. The genes are TRBV27 and TRBJ1-4, with 7 bases matching TRBD1. The CDR3 spans 14 residues. V shed 2 bases and J 7 bases; nucleotides not matched to a gene: 4. In germline, CDR1 is MNHEY, CDR2 SMNVEV (reference sequence).

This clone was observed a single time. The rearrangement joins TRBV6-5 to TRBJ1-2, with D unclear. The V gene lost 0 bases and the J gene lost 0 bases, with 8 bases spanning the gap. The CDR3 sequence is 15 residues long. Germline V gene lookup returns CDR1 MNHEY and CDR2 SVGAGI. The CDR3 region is CASSYSRAANYGYTF. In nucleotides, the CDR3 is TGTGCCAGCAGTTACTCGAGGGCAGCTAACTATGGCTACACCTTC.

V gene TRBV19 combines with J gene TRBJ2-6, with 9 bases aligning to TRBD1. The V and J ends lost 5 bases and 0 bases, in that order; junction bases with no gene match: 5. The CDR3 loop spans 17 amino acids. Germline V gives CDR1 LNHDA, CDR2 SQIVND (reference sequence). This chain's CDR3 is CASSALDRGSGANVLTF. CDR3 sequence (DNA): TGTGCCAGTAGTGCCCTGGACAGGGGCTCTGGGGCCAACGTCCTGACTTTC.

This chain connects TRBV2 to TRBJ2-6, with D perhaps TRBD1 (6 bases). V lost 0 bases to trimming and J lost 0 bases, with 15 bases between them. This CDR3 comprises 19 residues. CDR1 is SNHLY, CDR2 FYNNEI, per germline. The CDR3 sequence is CASSEALGGRGSGANVLTF. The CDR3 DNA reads TGTGCCAGCAGTGAAGCGCTAGGGGGACGGGGCTCTGGGGCCAACGTCCTGACTTTC. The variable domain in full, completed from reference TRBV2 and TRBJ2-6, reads EPEVTQTPSHQVTQMGQEVILRCVPISNHLYFYWYRQILGQKVEFLVSFYNNEISEKSEIFDDQFSVERPDGSNFTLKIRSTKLEDSAMYFCASSEALGGRGSGANVLTFGAGSRLTVL.